This T cell receptor beta chain was found in a study of early T cells in non-severe SARS-CoV-2 infection. Germline assignment: CDR1 MNHEY and CDR2 SVGEGT. This CDR3 comprises 14 residues. Trimming removed 3 bases at V and 1 base at J, with 9 bases between. TCRdb recomputed calls from the 5' RACE reads with MiXCR, one row per CDR3 protein. The sample lists 25,000 to 40,000 distinct CDR3 sequences, about 4.7% occurring once. This clonotype occurred a few times. V and J are TRBV6-2 or TRBV6-3 and TRBJ2-5; no definite D call. The specimen sequenced was whole blood. The TCR was taken from an adult who was a healthcare worker with PCR-confirmed SARS-CoV-2 infection or an uninfected control (not recorded which). The CDR3 sequence is CASSYNAAQETQYF. CDR3 nucleotide sequence: TGTGCCAGCAGTTATAACGCAGCCCAAGAGACCCAGTACTTC.